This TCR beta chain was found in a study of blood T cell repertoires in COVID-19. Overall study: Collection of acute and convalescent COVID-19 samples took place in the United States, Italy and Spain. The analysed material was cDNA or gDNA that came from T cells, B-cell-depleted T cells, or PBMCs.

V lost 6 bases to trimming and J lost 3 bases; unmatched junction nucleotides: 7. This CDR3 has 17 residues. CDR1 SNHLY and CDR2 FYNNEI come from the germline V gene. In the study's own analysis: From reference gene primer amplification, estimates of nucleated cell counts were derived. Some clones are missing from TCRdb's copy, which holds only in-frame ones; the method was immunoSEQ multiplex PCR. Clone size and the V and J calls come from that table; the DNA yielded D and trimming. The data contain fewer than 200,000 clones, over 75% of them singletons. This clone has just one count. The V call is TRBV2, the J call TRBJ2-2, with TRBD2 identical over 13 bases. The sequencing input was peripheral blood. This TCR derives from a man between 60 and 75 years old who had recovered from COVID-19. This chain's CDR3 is CASSLGTSGAYTGELFF. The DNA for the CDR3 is TGTGCCAGCAGCCTCGGGACTAGCGGGGCGTACACCGGGGAGCTGTTTTTT.